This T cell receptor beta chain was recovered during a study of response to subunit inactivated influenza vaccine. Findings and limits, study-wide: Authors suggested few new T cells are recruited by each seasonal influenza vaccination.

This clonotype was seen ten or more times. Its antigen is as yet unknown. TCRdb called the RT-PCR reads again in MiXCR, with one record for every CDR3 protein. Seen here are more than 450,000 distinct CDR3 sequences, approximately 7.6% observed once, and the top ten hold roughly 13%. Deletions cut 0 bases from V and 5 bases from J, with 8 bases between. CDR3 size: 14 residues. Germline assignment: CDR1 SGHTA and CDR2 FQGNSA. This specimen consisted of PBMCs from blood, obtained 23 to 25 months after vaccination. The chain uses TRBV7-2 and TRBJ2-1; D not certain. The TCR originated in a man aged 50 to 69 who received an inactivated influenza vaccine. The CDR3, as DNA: TGTGCCAGCAGCTTAGCCGCAGGCAACAATGAGCAGTTCTTC. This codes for CASSLAAGNNEQFF.